This T cell receptor beta chain came from a study of PD-L1 blockade in urothelial cancer. Study as a whole: Atezolizumab therapy began for patients in the mid-2010s, dosed at 1,200 mg intravenously every 3 weeks. T cells were recovered from blood samples at a median of around 130,000.

Some clones are missing from TCRdb's copy, which holds only in-frame ones; the method was immunoSEQ multiplex PCR. The table lists 100,000 to 150,000 clones, approximately 84% of them singletons, with about 2.9% in the top ten. Trimming cost V 3 bases and J 4 bases, with 13 bases left between them. Germline assignment: CDR1 SGHAT and CDR2 FQDESV (reference sequence). The CDR3 covers 14 residues. The sample's time point: pretreatment peripheral blood. Patient disease was locally advanced or metastatic urothelial carcinoma. The material was PBMCs, obtained around atezolizumab (anti-PD-L1) treatment. The sequence derives from a man aged 50 to 59 with urothelial cancer. The V call is TRBV11-1, the J call TRBJ2-7; D possibly corresponds to TRBD1 (6 bases). CDR3 sequence: CASSLGDTLYEQYF. The CDR3 DNA reads TGTGCCAGCAGCTTGGGGGACACCCTATACGAGCAGTACTTC.